The next 24 T cell receptor beta chains were all read from a single sample in a study of blood T cell repertoires in COVID-19. Profiled with immunoSEQ multiplex PCR; TCRdb holds only in-frame clones, not every one. The table has tens of thousands of clones, 90% seen once. Sequences were obtained from peripheral blood. The source is a human donor in a cohort sampled during active COVID-19.

V and J are TRBV5-1 and TRBJ2-1, with unresolved D. The CDR3 is made up of 14 amino acids. Trimming cost V 0 bases and J 7 bases, with 11 bases left between them. Germline lookup yields CDR1 SGHRS and CDR2 YFSETQ. The CDR3 reads CASSLEMVLNEQFF. CDR3 nucleotide sequence: TGCGCCAGCAGCTTGGAGATGGTTCTAAATGAGCAGTTCTTC.

The gene calls are TRBV11-3 and TRBJ2-1; D may be TRBD1 (6 bases). This CDR3 contains 13 residues. CDR1 is SGHNT and CDR2 is YENEEA in the germline V gene. V lost 6 bases, J lost 4 bases, and 10 bases lay in between. CDR3 amino acids: CASSLQGYNEQFF. The CDR3, as DNA: TGTGCCAGCAGTCTACAGGGTTACAATGAGCAGTTCTTC. Looking up the rest from reference TRBV11-3 and TRBJ2-1 gives the full variable domain: EAGVVQSPRYKIIEKKQPVAFWCNPISGHNTLYWYLQNLGQGPELLIRYENEEAVDDSQLPKDRFSAERLKGVDSTLKIQPAELGDSAVYLCASSLQGYNEQFFGPGTRLTVL.

V is TRBV5-1 and J is TRBJ2-1, with TRBD2 matching over 11 bases. The CDR3 length is 15 residues. Per germline, CDR1 SGHRS and CDR2 YFSETQ. V trimming: 0 bases; J trimming: 7 bases; junction bases outside the gene matches: 3. The CDR3 reads CASSLEASGRNEQFF. The DNA of the CDR3 is TGCGCCAGCAGCTTGGAGGCTAGCGGGAGGAATGAGCAGTTCTTC.

J is TRBJ1-1 and V is TRBV4-1; D is perhaps TRBD1 (5 bases). V shed 1 base and J shed 3 bases, with 15 bases lying between them. The CDR3 contains 16 residues. From germline, CDR1 is MGHRA and CDR2 YSYEKL. In DNA, the CDR3 is TGCGCCAGCAGCCAAGCCGGGACTCCTAGACACACTGAAGCTTTCTTT. This codes for CASSQAGTPRHTEAFF.

V is TRBV5-1 and J is TRBJ2-4; D is unresolved. This CDR3 spans 14 amino acids. Trimming stripped 8 bases from V and 1 base from J, with 13 bases between. Germline CDR1 and CDR2: SGHRS and YFSETQ. This chain's CDR3 is CASREHTAKNIQYF. The CDR3 region has the DNA TGCGCCAGTAGAGAGCATACCGCCAAAAACATTCAGTACTTC.

In nucleotides, the CDR3 is TGTGCCAGCAGCGTCCGTTCGGGACTAGCGTCCAATGAGCAGTTCTTC. It encodes CASSVRSGLASNEQFF. The chain couples TRBV7-9 to TRBJ2-1, with 10 bases identical to TRBD2. The trim removed 5 bases at V and 6 bases at J, leaving 10 bases unmatched. The germline V gene has CDR1 SEHNR and CDR2 FQNEAQ (reference sequence). This CDR3 is built from 16 residues.

This clone appeared a few times. J is TRBJ1-5 and V is TRBV11-2; 8 bases map to TRBD1. The trim removed 4 bases at V and 0 bases at J, leaving 5 bases unmatched. The germline gives CDR1 SGHAT, CDR2 FQNNGV. The CDR3 totals 16 residues. The CDR3 region has the DNA TGTGCCAGCAGCTCAGGACAGGGTTATAGCAATCAGCCCCAGCATTTT. This translates into CASSSGQGYSNQPQHF.

Only one count was recorded for this clone. The rearrangement joins TRBV29-1 to TRBJ2-3; TRBD2 matches at 10 bases. The V gene's germline CDR1 is SQVTM and CDR2 ANQGSEA. Losses at the gene ends were 3 bases for V and 4 bases for J; bases not matched to a gene: 4. There are 14 residues in the CDR3. CDR3 in DNA: TGCAGCGTTGAGGCTAGCGGGAGACCAGATACGCAGTATTTT. Its translation is CSVEASGRPDTQYF.

This clone was observed a single time. V gene TRBV28 combines with J gene TRBJ1-2; no clear D. Between the trimmed V and J ends, which lost 4 bases and 7 bases, there was a span of 13 bases. This CDR3 has 13 residues. The V gene's germline CDR1 is MDHEN and CDR2 SYDVKM. For the CDR3, the DNA is TGTGCCAGCAGTTCCACAGAGCTCTCTGGCTACACCTTC. Its protein product is CASSSTELSGYTF.

The chain combines TRBV10-3 with TRBJ1-2; D call uncertain. The CDR3 runs 15 residues. Germline V gives CDR1 ENHRY, CDR2 SYGVKD. The ends were cut back, 10 bases at V and 6 bases at J, with 24 bases in the middle. The CDR3: CASRGGSTNWNGYTF. The CDR3 DNA is TGTGCCAGCCGGGGTGGATCTACAAACTGGAATGGCTACACCTTC.

The chain couples TRBV7-2 to TRBJ2-1; TRBD2 is a possible D gene (5 bases). The CDR3 length is 14 residues. V shed 3 bases and J shed 2 bases, with 8 bases lying between them. Per the germline V gene, CDR1 is SGHTA and CDR2 is FQGNSA. The CDR3 DNA reads as TGTGCCAGCAGCTTTGGGCGGGCCTACAATGAGCAGTTCTTC. This codes for CASSFGRAYNEQFF.

This chain uses TRBV6-5 with TRBJ1-1; 8 bases map to TRBD1. Germline assignment: CDR1 MNHEY and CDR2 SVGAGI. This CDR3 comprises 15 residues. V trimming: 0 bases; J trimming: 4 bases; junction bases outside the gene matches: 4. The CDR3 sequence: CASSYSGQGRTEAFF. CDR3 nucleotides: TGTGCCAGCAGTTACTCTGGACAGGGACGCACTGAAGCTTTCTTT.

The V gene is TRBV7-2, the J gene TRBJ2-2; perhaps TRBD2 as D (6 bases). The germline V gene has CDR1 SGHTA and CDR2 FQGNSA. V lost 5 bases and J lost 4, with 17 bases in between. This CDR3 is 16 amino acids long. The CDR3 nucleotides are TGTGCCAGCAGCATCGTGGCGGGGCAGAGCACCGGGGAGCTGTTTTTT. Its protein product is CASSIVAGQSTGELFF.

The chain has TRBV3-1 (or the pseudogene TRBV3-2) and TRBJ2-2, with TRBD2 matching over 13 bases. Trimming took 4 bases from V and 7 from J; bases not matched to a gene: 0. The CDR3 runs to 14 residues. Looked up from germline, CDR1 is LGHDT and CDR2 is YNNKEL (reference sequence). The CDR3 DNA reads as TGTGCCAGCAGCCGGACTAGCGGGGGCGGGGAGCTGTTTTTT. This sequence encodes CASSRTSGGGELFF.

The chain is built from TRBV6-1 and TRBJ2-1, with 8 bases fitting TRBD2. V lost 2 bases to trimming and J lost 4 bases; unmatched junction nucleotides: 7. CDR3 length equals 16 residues. Germline V gives CDR1 MNHNS, CDR2 SASEGT. For the CDR3, the DNA is TGTGCCAGCAGTGAAATAAGCGGGAGCCCTTACAATGAGCAGTTCTTC. Translating gives CASSEISGSPYNEQFF.

This clone showed up just once. The V gene is TRBV30, the J gene TRBJ1-5; perhaps TRBD1 as D (5 bases). Looked up from germline, CDR1 is GTSNPN and CDR2 is SVGIG (reference sequence). V lost 3 bases, J lost 6 bases, and 9 bases lay in between. This CDR3 comprises 12 residues. CDR3 DNA: TGTGCCTGGAGCCAGGGCGGTCAGCCCCAGCATTTT. Translating gives CAWSQGGQPQHF.

This clone was detected once. The chain uses TRBV18 and TRBJ2-7; no reliable D call. The CDR3 runs 16 residues. The ends were cut back, 2 bases at V and 0 bases at J, with 14 bases in the middle. CDR1 is KGHSH and CDR2 is LQKENI in the germline V gene. The CDR3 sequence is CASSPVSQRRSYEQYF. CDR3 nucleotide sequence: TGTGCCAGCTCACCAGTCTCACAGAGACGCTCCTACGAGCAGTACTTC.

This clone was detected a few times. The rearrangement joins TRBV5-1 to TRBJ2-2; possibly TRBD1 for D (6 bases). Trimming shortened V by 4 bases and J by 6 bases, and 13 bases separated the two germline ends. The CDR3 length is 14 residues. CDR1 and CDR2 from the germline V gene are SGHRS and YFSETQ. In DNA, the CDR3 is TGCGCCAGCAGCGCAATAACAGGGTCCGGGGAGCTGTTTTTT. It encodes CASSAITGSGELFF.

The V and J genes are TRBV7-9 and TRBJ2-5, with D maybe TRBD2 (6 bases). CDR3 length equals 15 residues. V lost 3 bases to trimming and J lost 5 bases, with 16 bases between them. Germline V lookup: CDR1 SEHNR, CDR2 FQNEAQ (reference sequence). Here the CDR3 DNA reads TGTGCCAGCAGCTTCCCCCTCGCGGGGCTGGAGACCCAGTACTTC. Protein: CASSFPLAGLETQYF.

V gene TRBV5-5 combines with J gene TRBJ1-6, with a possible D match to TRBD1 (6 bases). The V end lost 1 base, the J end lost 6 bases, and 11 bases lay between the germline ends. The CDR3 covers 15 residues. Germline V gene data show CDR1 as SGHKS and CDR2 as YYEKEE (reference sequence). CDR3 residues: CASSLRGGRNSPLHF. The CDR3 DNA sequence: TGTGCCAGCAGCTTGCGAGGGGGACGTAATTCACCCCTCCACTTT.

The J gene is TRBJ1-1, the V gene TRBV5-1, with D possibly being TRBD1 (5 bases). Germline V lookup: CDR1 SGHRS, CDR2 YFSETQ. The CDR3 contains 15 residues. The V gene lost 0 bases and the J gene lost 4 bases, with 13 bases spanning the gap. For the CDR3, the DNA is TGCGCCAGCAGCTTGGTAGGCGGGGGGAGCACTGAAGCTTTCTTT. Its translation: CASSLVGGGSTEAFF.

The chain recombines TRBV3-1 (or the pseudogene TRBV3-2) with TRBJ2-7, with D tentatively TRBD2 (5 bases). The germline V gene has CDR1 LGHDT and CDR2 YNNKEL (reference sequence). The CDR3 runs to 15 residues. The V end was cut by 7 bases, the J end by 2 bases, with 18 bases between. CDR3 sequence (DNA): TGTGCCAGCACCCTTAGCGCACTCTCTACCTACGAGCAGTACTTC. This gives the protein CASTLSALSTYEQYF.

The CDR3 loop is CASSYSSDSRGNTQYF. As DNA, the CDR3 is TGTGCCAGCAGTTACTCGAGTGATAGCAGGGGGAATACGCAGTATTTT. The chain combines TRBV6-6 with TRBJ2-3; 7 nucleotides agree with TRBD1. Losses at the gene ends were 0 bases for V and 7 bases for J; bases not matched to a gene: 10. The CDR3 loop spans 16 amino acids. CDR1 and CDR2 (germline): MNHNY, SVGAGI (reference sequence).

The V gene is TRBV27, the J gene TRBJ2-7; TRBD2 is a possible D gene (5 bases). Germline V lookup: CDR1 MNHEY, CDR2 SMNVEV (reference sequence). The CDR3 runs 16 residues. V was trimmed by 6 bases and J by 2 bases, leaving 20 bases between them. The CDR3 DNA is TGTGCCAGCAGGAACACATGGACCAGCGGCACCTACGAGCAGTACTTC. It translates to CASRNTWTSGTYEQYF.